Here is one T cell receptor (beta chain) with its context. Profiling relied on immunoSEQ multiplex PCR, and the TCRdb table lists in-frame clones only, not all of them. In the table there are approximately 210,000 clones, over 75% of which are singletons. Germline V gives CDR1 KGHSH, CDR2 LQKENI. The CDR3 is made up of 17 amino acids. V trimming: 0 bases; J trimming: 1 base; junction bases outside the gene matches: 6. The entry originates in a study of blood T cell repertoires in COVID-19. Study-wide background: Samples taken during acute and convalescent COVID-19 were collected in the United States, Italy and Spain.

The sequence was collected from a middle-aged woman who had recovered from COVID-19. Sequencing was done on a sample of peripheral blood. The J gene is TRBJ1-1, the V gene TRBV18; 9 nucleotides line up with TRBD1. The CDR3 region has the DNA TGTGCCAGCTCACCACCAGGGCCGGGACAGGGGAACACTGAAGCTTTCTTT. Encoded protein: CASSPPGPGQGNTEAFF.